This T cell receptor (beta chain) was sequenced during a study of cytomegalovirus exposure and HLA in healthy donors. Germline V gene lookup returns CDR1 SGHVS and CDR2 FQNEAQ. With V trimmed by 4 bases and J by 3 bases, 10 bases remained unmatched. The CDR3 spans 16 residues. PCR primers comprised 60 Vbeta and 13 Jbeta primers. Method: immunoSEQ multiplex PCR; TCRdb's copy keeps in-frame clones and lacks some. The sample consists of under 200,000 clones, roughly 76% of them appearing once. Whole-study results and caveats: The records held CMV serostatus as the only immune exposure information.

Remarks on this clone: Its cognate antigen is unknown.

The chain carries TRBV7-8 and TRBJ2-7; 9 positions match TRBD2. The specimen was PBMCs. This clonotype was sampled from a human donor in good health. The CDR3 sequence is CASSSSGRGGYYEQYF. CDR3 DNA: TGTGCCAGCAGCTCGTCGGGGCGGGGGGGCTACTACGAGCAGTACTTC. The variable domain in full, with the rest retrieved from reference TRBV7-8 and TRBJ2-7, is GAGVSQSPRYKVAKRGQDVALRCDPISGHVSLFWYQQALGQGPEFLTYFQNEAQLDKSGLPSDRFFAERPEGSVSTLKIQRTQQEDSAVYLCASSSSGRGGYYEQYFGPGTRLTVT.